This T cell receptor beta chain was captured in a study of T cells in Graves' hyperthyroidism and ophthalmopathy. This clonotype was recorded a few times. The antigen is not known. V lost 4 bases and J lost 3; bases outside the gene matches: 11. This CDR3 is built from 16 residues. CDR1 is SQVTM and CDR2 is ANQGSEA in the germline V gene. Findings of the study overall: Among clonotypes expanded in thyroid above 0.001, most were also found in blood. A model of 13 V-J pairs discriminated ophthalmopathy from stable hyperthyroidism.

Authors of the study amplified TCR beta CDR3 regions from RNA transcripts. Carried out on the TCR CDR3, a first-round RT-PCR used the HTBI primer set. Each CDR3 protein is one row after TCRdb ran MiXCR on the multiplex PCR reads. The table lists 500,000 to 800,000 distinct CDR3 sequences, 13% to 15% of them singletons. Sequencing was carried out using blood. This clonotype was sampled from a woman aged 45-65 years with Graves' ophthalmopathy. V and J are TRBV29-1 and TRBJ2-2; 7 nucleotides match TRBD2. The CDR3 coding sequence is TGCAGCGTTGTTTTAACGGCTAGCGGATACACCGGGGAGCTGTTTTTT. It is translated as CSVVLTASGYTGELFF.